The 18 T cell receptor beta chains listed next were all sequenced from one sample in a study of T cell responses to AZD1222 COVID-19 vaccine. Libraries were prepared by immunoSEQ multiplex PCR; TCRdb keeps only in-frame clonotypes and omits some of them. The sample consists of about 79,000 clones, approximately 80% of them appearing once. The sample consisted of peripheral blood, taken on day 0 of AZD1222 vaccination. The receptors were gathered from an adult in good health.

The chain carries TRBV25-1 and TRBJ2-3, with D possibly being TRBD2 (5 bases). V lost 5 bases, J lost 4 bases, and 16 bases lay in between. Germline lookup yields CDR1 MGHDK and CDR2 SYGVNS. This CDR3 is 15 amino acids long. CDR3 bases: TGTGCCAGCAGTAACTTGAGAGGGTTCGCAGATACGCAGTATTTT. It is translated as CASSNLRGFADTQYF.

The chain has TRBV5-1 and TRBJ1-4, with 7 positions matching TRBD1. CDR1 and CDR2 (germline): SGHRS, YFSETQ. CDR3 length equals 15 residues. V lost 0 bases to trimming and J lost 10 bases; unmatched junction nucleotides: 9. Written as DNA, the CDR3 is TGCGCCAGCAGCTTGGTCCGGGACAGTCGGGGAAAACTGTTTTTT. Its protein is CASSLVRDSRGKLFF.

This chain uses TRBV20-1 with TRBJ2-1; a possible D gene is TRBD2 (6 bases). The CDR3 is made up of 11 amino acids. CDR1 is DFQATT and CDR2 is SNEGSKA in the germline V gene (reference sequence). V lost 2 bases and J lost 14, with 13 bases in between. The CDR3 protein is CSARLAEGEFF. The CDR3 DNA reads as TGCAGTGCTAGACTTGCGGAGGGTGAGTTCTTC.

This clone was seen a handful of times. The rearrangement uses TRBV6-5 and TRBJ1-2; D may be TRBD1 (5 bases). The V gene lost 0 bases and the J gene lost 4 bases, with 15 bases spanning the gap. This CDR3 is built from 16 residues. Looked up from germline, CDR1 is MNHEY and CDR2 is SVGAGI. The CDR3 sequence is CASSYSRTGGGYGYTF. The CDR3, as DNA: TGTGCCAGCAGTTACTCTCGCACCGGGGGAGGCTATGGCTACACCTTC.

The gene calls are TRBV20-1 and TRBJ2-7; tentative D call: TRBD1 (6 bases). CDR3 length: 15 amino acids. The germline CDR1 and CDR2 sequences are DFQATT and SNEGSKA (reference sequence). Trimming cost V 3 bases and J 2 bases, with 17 bases left between them. The CDR3 DNA reads as TGCAGTGCTAGTCCTCTCGGGCAGGGGACCTACGAGCAGTACTTC. Translating gives CSASPLGQGTYEQYF.

The chain recombines TRBV2 with TRBJ2-4; D may be TRBD2 (5 bases). V shed 5 bases and J shed 0 bases, with 11 bases lying between them. The CDR3 loop spans 15 amino acids. The germline V gene encodes CDR1 SNHLY and CDR2 FYNNEI. In nucleotides, the CDR3 is TGTGCCAGCAGTATCGGGGATTTAGCCAAAAACATTCAGTACTTC. As protein: CASSIGDLAKNIQYF.

V usage is TRBV28 and J usage is TRBJ2-1; 12 nucleotides match TRBD2. Germline V CDR1 and CDR2: MDHEN, SYDVKM. V lost 4 bases, J lost 4 bases, and 5 bases stayed unmatched. This CDR3 has 16 amino acids. The CDR3: CASSSSGTSGYNEQFF. In DNA form, the CDR3 reads TGTGCCAGCAGTTCGTCCGGGACTAGCGGGTACAATGAGCAGTTCTTC.

The chain carries TRBV15 and TRBJ1-1; no definite D call. This CDR3 has 16 amino acids. Trimming stripped 0 bases from V and 0 bases from J, with 11 bases between. Germline CDR1 LNHNV, CDR2 YYDKDF (reference sequence). The DNA of the CDR3 is TGTGCCACCAGCAGAGATCGTGCGGATATGAACACTGAAGCTTTCTTT. Encoded protein: CATSRDRADMNTEAFF.

The chain recombines TRBV7-2 with TRBJ1-5; TRBD1 matches 8 bases. The CDR3 is 15 residues long. CDR1 and CDR2 from the germline V gene are SGHTA and FQGNSA. V lost 5 bases, J lost 2 bases, and 5 bases stayed unmatched. In DNA form, the CDR3 reads TGTGCCAGCAGCCTCGACAGGGGTGGCAATCAGCCCCAGCATTTT. This encodes CASSLDRGGNQPQHF.

Written as DNA, the CDR3 is TGCAGCGTCGACCAACCTGGGGTGAACACTGAAGCTTTCTTT. It translates to CSVDQPGVNTEAFF. This sequence joins TRBV29-1 and TRBJ1-1; D unclear. V lost 6 bases and J lost 0, with 14 bases in between. The CDR3 length is 14 residues. CDR1 and CDR2 (germline): SQVTM, ANQGSEA.

The chain couples TRBV19 to TRBJ1-2; D remains unclear. Trimming removed 1 base at V and 8 bases at J, with 17 bases between. The germline CDR1 and CDR2 sequences are LNHDA and SQIVND (reference sequence). The CDR3 has 15 residues. The CDR3 loop reads CASSIGFLDQLGYTF. CDR3 nucleotide sequence: TGTGCCAGTAGTATAGGCTTTCTGGATCAGTTGGGCTACACCTTC.

This chain links TRBV19 with TRBJ1-3; D uncertain. Germline lookup yields CDR1 LNHDA and CDR2 SQIVND (reference sequence). Deletions cut 6 bases from V and 2 bases from J, with 5 bases between. The CDR3 covers 12 residues. CDR3: CASRTPGNTIYF. CDR3 nucleotides: TGTGCCAGTAGAACGCCTGGAAACACCATATATTTT. The full variable domain, in which reference TRBV19 and TRBJ1-3 provide the parts outside the CDR3, is DGGITQSPKYLFRKEGQNVTLSCEQNLNHDAMYWYRQDPGQGLRLIYYSQIVNDFQKGDIAEGYSVSREKKESFPLTVTSAQKNPTAFYLCASRTPGNTIYFGEGSWLTVV.

The V gene is TRBV20-1, the J gene TRBJ1-6; D is uncertain. The V and J ends lost 3 bases and 9 bases respectively, with 12 bases between them. CDR1 and CDR2 (germline): DFQATT, SNEGSKA (reference sequence). The CDR3 is 13 amino acids. The CDR3 coding sequence is TGCAGTGCTAGTAGTCGGGAGGGTTCACCCCTCCACTTT. Protein sequence: CSASSREGSPLHF.

The chain joins TRBV6-5 to TRBJ1-6; 7 positions agree with TRBD1. The V gene's germline CDR1 is MNHEY and CDR2 SVGAGI. The CDR3 is made up of 14 amino acids. After removal of 8 bases from V and 6 bases from J, the junction contained 7 bases not matched to a gene. The CDR3 DNA reads TGTGCCAGCGGGGGACAGTCGGGTAATTCACCCCTCCACTTT. Translated: CASGGQSGNSPLHF.

The CDR3 here is CASSLLAGKKTQYF. The CDR3 bases are TGTGCCAGCAGCTTGCTAGCGGGCAAGAAGACCCAGTACTTC. The chain recombines TRBV5-6 with TRBJ2-5; TRBD2 matches 8 bases. Germline CDR1 SGHDT, CDR2 YYEEEE. V was pared by 1 base and J by 6 bases, with 5 bases of the junction left unmatched. The CDR3 is 14 residues long.

This clone was picked up a small number of times. The V call is TRBV7-8, the J call TRBJ2-5, with 8 bases fitting TRBD2. The length of the CDR3 is 15 residues. V dropped 2 bases and J dropped 5; count of bases not matched to a gene: 7. The V gene's germline CDR1 is SGHVS and CDR2 FQNEAQ. The CDR3 DNA is TGTGCCAGCAGCTTATCCGGGGGGGGTCCCGAGACCCAGTACTTC. It encodes CASSLSGGGPETQYF.

The rearrangement joins TRBV6-5 to TRBJ2-5, with D possibly being TRBD1 (5 bases). The germline CDR1 and CDR2 sequences are MNHEY and SVGAGI. The CDR3 contains 16 residues. V lost 0 bases to trimming and J lost 0 bases, with 11 bases between them. CDR3 residues: CASSYSGATYQETQYF. In nucleotides, the CDR3 is TGTGCCAGCAGTTACTCAGGGGCCACGTACCAAGAGACCCAGTACTTC.

This clone was detected only once. CDR3 DNA sequence: TGTGCCAGCAGCCAGATGGGACTAGCGGGAGCAAATGAGCAGTTCTTC. As protein: CASSQMGLAGANEQFF. This chain joins TRBV4-2 and TRBJ2-1; TRBD2 aligns across 14 bases. The length of the CDR3 is 16 residues. J was trimmed by 7 bases and V by 3 bases; bases with no gene match: 5. Germline assignment: CDR1 LGHNA and CDR2 YNFKEQ.